A single sample is the source of the 27 T cell receptor beta chains below, sequenced in a study of CD8 T cells in Susac syndrome. RNA totalling about 0.45 to 1 ug underwent reverse transcription with random hexamers. TCRdb fed the immunoSEQ multiplex PCR reads into MiXCR, producing one record per CDR3 protein. The sample includes 110,000 or so distinct CDR3 sequences, roughly 96% of them seen just once. Sequencing was carried out using CD4+ T cells from PBMCs. These receptors were taken from a human donor in good health.

The chain employs TRBV29-1 and TRBJ2-7; D not certain. V was shortened by 4 bases and J by 7 bases, with 14 bases between the two germline ends. This CDR3 is built from 12 residues. Germline-derived CDR1 and CDR2 are SQVTM and ANQGSEA. The CDR3 DNA follows: TGCAGCGTTGGTGGCCGGTTCGAAGAGCAGTACTTC. Protein product: CSVGGRFEEQYF.

The chain couples TRBV10-3 to TRBJ2-1; 8 bases are shared with TRBD1. Germline V gives CDR1 ENHRY, CDR2 SYGVKD. This CDR3 region has 14 residues. The V and J ends lost 9 bases and 0 bases, in that order; junction bases with no gene match: 4. The DNA for the CDR3 is TGTGCCATGGGGACAGGTGGCTCCTACAATGAGCAGTTCTTC. Translated: CAMGTGGSYNEQFF.

The V call is TRBV4-3, the J call TRBJ2-1, with D tentatively TRBD2 (6 bases). CDR1 LGHNA and CDR2 YSLEER come from the germline V gene. The germline V and J ends were trimmed by 1 base and 1 base, with 11 bases remaining between them. The CDR3 runs 16 residues. The CDR3 DNA is TGCGCCAGCAGCCAAGGGTCGGGAGCGTCCTACAATGAGCAGTTCTTC. Its translation is CASSQGSGASYNEQFF.

The chain is built from TRBV12-3 or TRBV12-4 and TRBJ2-5; 9 bases are a match to TRBD2. The length of the CDR3 is 15 residues. V shed 0 bases, J shed 5 bases, and the junction held 4 bases outside the gene matches. In nucleotides, the CDR3 is TGTGCCAGCAGTTTAGCGGCTAGCGGGGAGGAGACCCAGTACTTC. This gives the protein CASSLAASGEETQYF.

The chain has TRBV5-6 and TRBJ2-7; TRBD1 agrees at 10 bases. The CDR3 is made up of 14 amino acids. V gave up 3 bases and J gave up 4 bases; unmatched junction bases: 4. Germline CDR1 reads SGHDT; CDR2 reads YYEEEE. CDR3: CASSSDRGVYEQYF. The DNA of the CDR3 is TGTGCCAGCAGCTCGGACAGGGGGGTATACGAGCAGTACTTC.

This clonotype was detected once. The chain couples TRBV9 to TRBJ2-7; possibly TRBD1 or TRBD2 for D (6 bases each). The V end lost 8 bases, the J end lost 2 bases, and 32 bases lay between the germline ends. Germline CDR1 SGDLS, CDR2 YYNGEE. The CDR3 is made up of 19 amino acids. CDR3 nucleotide sequence: TGTGCCAGACGTCCCAGGGGACCGGGACTTCCGTCATCCACCTACGAGCAGTACTTC. The encoded protein is CARRPRGPGLPSSTYEQYF.

The chain carries TRBV2 and TRBJ2-3, with D possibly TRBD2 on 7 matching bases. V was shortened by 7 bases and J by 2 bases, with 10 bases between the two germline ends. The germline V gene encodes CDR1 SNHLY and CDR2 FYNNEI. The CDR3 spans 13 residues. CDR3 nucleotide sequence: TGTGCCAGCAACCGGGGGGCCACAGATACGCAGTATTTT. Encoded protein: CASNRGATDTQYF. Complete variable domain (other parts from reference TRBV2 and TRBJ2-3): EPEVTQTPSHQVTQMGQEVILRCVPISNHLYFYWYRQILGQKVEFLVSFYNNEISEKSEIFDDQFSVERPDGSNFTLKIRSTKLEDSAMYFCASNRGATDTQYFGPGTRLTVL.

The rearrangement links TRBV27 to TRBJ2-1, with a weak D call TRBD2 (6 bases). The CDR3 covers 15 residues. The V gene lost 7 bases and the J gene lost 0 bases, with 13 bases spanning the gap. Per germline, CDR1 MNHEY and CDR2 SMNVEV (reference sequence). CDR3: CASKSGRSSYNEQFF. DNA for the CDR3: TGTGCCAGCAAAAGCGGGCGGAGCTCCTACAATGAGCAGTTCTTC.

The rearrangement uses TRBV6-5 and TRBJ2-2, with unresolved D. The CDR3 runs to 12 residues. Germline V gene data show CDR1 as MNHEY and CDR2 as SVGAGI. V was pared by 7 bases and J by 6 bases, with 9 bases between. The CDR3, as DNA: TGTGCCAGCATGTTTCGCGCCGGGGAGCTGTTTTTT. Protein: CASMFRAGELFF.

V gene TRBV9 combines with J gene TRBJ2-6; perhaps TRBD1 as D (6 bases). Trimming removed 4 bases from V and 2 bases from J, with 13 bases in between. CDR3 length: 16 amino acids. Germline loops: CDR1 SGDLS, CDR2 YYNGEE. The CDR3 DNA sequence: TGTGCCAGCAGCACTCGGGACAAGGCTGGGGCCAACGTCCTGACTTTC. Its translation: CASSTRDKAGANVLTF.

The rearrangement joins TRBV7-2 to TRBJ1-2; 8 bases align to TRBD1. CDR1 and CDR2 (germline): SGHTA, FQGNSA. The CDR3 is made up of 13 amino acids. After removal of 4 bases from V and 8 bases from J, the junction contained 6 bases not matched to a gene. The CDR3 protein is CASSSGQGWGYTF. The CDR3 bases are TGTGCCAGCAGCTCTGGACAGGGTTGGGGCTACACCTTC.

The chain joins TRBV10-3 to TRBJ2-7; 10 nucleotides match TRBD1. CDR3 length: 14 residues. The germline gives CDR1 ENHRY, CDR2 SYGVKD. With V trimmed by 11 bases and J by 6 bases, 13 bases remained unmatched. CDR3 loop: CALNTGTGDGEQYF. The CDR3 nucleotides are TGTGCCCTCAACACCGGGACAGGGGACGGCGAGCAGTACTTC.

The chain uses TRBV29-1 and TRBJ2-7; maybe TRBD1 (6 bases). The CDR3 is 12 amino acids. CDR1 is SQVTM, CDR2 ANQGSEA, per germline. V lost 7 bases and J lost 4, with 14 bases in between. CDR3 sequence: CSDPTRGYEQYF. DNA of the CDR3: TGCAGCGACCCGACCAGGGGTTACGAGCAGTACTTC.

The chain carries TRBV6-5 and TRBJ2-3; D is possibly TRBD1 (7 bases). The ends were cut back, 6 bases at V and 0 bases at J, with 13 bases in the middle. The CDR3 is 15 residues long. CDR1 is MNHEY and CDR2 is SVGAGI in the germline V gene. CDR3 sequence reads: CASRRDSPSTDTQYF. The CDR3 nucleotides are TGTGCCAGCAGGCGGGACAGCCCTAGCACAGATACGCAGTATTTT.

V usage is TRBV25-1 and J usage is TRBJ2-5; 8 bases match TRBD1. With V trimmed by 2 bases and J by 5 bases, 10 bases remained unmatched. The germline gives CDR1 MGHDK, CDR2 SYGVNS. The CDR3 is 16 amino acids. The CDR3 here is CASSEARQGARETQYF. Here the CDR3 DNA reads TGTGCCAGCAGTGAAGCGAGGCAGGGGGCGCGGGAGACCCAGTACTTC.

CDR3 residues: CASSPNLDSLLSAFF. The CDR3 region has the DNA TGTGCCAGCAGTCCAAACCTGGACAGCTTGTTGTCAGCTTTCTTT. The chain uses TRBV28 and TRBJ1-1; a possible D gene is TRBD1 (6 bases). The CDR3 is 15 residues long. Germline V gene data show CDR1 as MDHEN and CDR2 as SYDVKM. Trimming shortened V by 5 bases and J by 10 bases, and 23 bases separated the two germline ends.

The CDR3 DNA follows: TGTGCCAGCAGCCAAGCCAAGAGAAAGGCTGAAGCTTTCTTT. Protein sequence: CASSQAKRKAEAFF. The chain combines TRBV3-1 with TRBJ1-1, with D unresolved. The CDR3 has 14 residues. V gave up 1 base and J gave up 6 bases, with 12 bases separating them. The germline V gene encodes CDR1 LGHDT and CDR2 YNNKEL (reference sequence).

This chain joins TRBV5-1 and TRBJ2-2; D is possibly TRBD1 (5 bases). This CDR3 has 14 residues. The V end was cut by 6 bases, the J end by 3 bases, with 12 bases between. CDR1 is SGHRS and CDR2 is YFSETQ in the germline V gene. The CDR3 protein is CASNRPDHTGELFF. CDR3 bases: TGCGCCAGCAACAGGCCAGACCACACCGGGGAGCTGTTTTTT. The full variable domain, its missing parts supplied by reference TRBV5-1 and TRBJ2-2, is KAGVTQTPRYLIKTRGQQVTLSCSPISGHRSVSWYQQTPGQGLQFLFEYFSETQRNKGNFPGRFSGRQFSNSRSEMNVSTLELGDSALYLCASNRPDHTGELFFGEGSRLTVL.

V usage is TRBV29-1 and J usage is TRBJ1-1; D is unresolved. V was clipped by 6 bases and J by 3 bases, with 11 bases between them. The CDR3 has 12 amino acids. Germline CDR1 is SQVTM and CDR2 is ANQGSEA. The CDR3 loop reads CSVTSGHTEAFF. The CDR3 nucleotides are TGCAGCGTCACTAGTGGGCACACTGAAGCTTTCTTT.

The DNA for the CDR3 is TGTGCCAGCAGTTACGACAGGGGGGGCTACAATGAGCAGTTCTTC. Its translation: CASSYDRGGYNEQFF. The chain is built from TRBV6-5 and TRBJ2-1, with 9 nucleotides matching TRBD1. The CDR3 contains 15 residues. Per the germline V gene, CDR1 is MNHEY and CDR2 is SVGAGI. V trimming: 2 bases; J trimming: 3 bases; junction bases outside the gene matches: 2.

The chain couples TRBV3-1 to TRBJ2-1; 13 positions agree with TRBD2. Germline values: CDR1 LGHDT, CDR2 YNNKEL (reference sequence). The CDR3 has 17 amino acids. J lost 8 bases, V lost 4 bases, and 11 bases had no gene match. This CDR3 is CASSPWTSGRGLHEQFF. In DNA, the CDR3 is TGTGCCAGCAGCCCGTGGACTAGCGGGAGAGGTCTCCATGAGCAGTTCTTC.

The chain recombines TRBV3-1 with TRBJ2-5, with D hard to call. This CDR3 has 14 amino acids. CDR1 and CDR2 (germline): LGHDT, YNNKEL (reference sequence). Trimming stripped 4 bases from V and 1 base from J, with 10 bases between. CDR3 sequence reads: CASSLGPTQETQYF. The CDR3 DNA reads TGTGCCAGCAGCCTCGGACCTACCCAAGAGACCCAGTACTTC.

This clonotype has a single count. This chain links TRBV12-3 or TRBV12-4 with TRBJ1-5, with D perhaps matching TRBD1 (5 bases). The CDR3 has 15 amino acids. Trimming cost V 4 bases and J 0 bases, with 10 bases left between them. The CDR3 nucleotides are TGTGCCAGCAGTTACAGGACAAATAGCAATCAGCCCCAGCATTTT. Translated, it gives CASSYRTNSNQPQHF.

V is TRBV18 and J is TRBJ1-2; 7 bases align to TRBD1. The CDR3 has 15 amino acids. Germline V gene data show CDR1 as KGHSH and CDR2 as LQKENI. The V and J ends lost 4 bases and 5 bases, in that order; junction bases with no gene match: 10. The CDR3 region has the DNA TGTGCCAGCTCACGACAGGGCATCGGGGATTATGGCTACACCTTC. It specifies CASSRQGIGDYGYTF.

The chain recombines TRBV6-6 with TRBJ2-5; D might be TRBD2 (6 bases). CDR3 size: 15 residues. The germline CDR1 and CDR2 sequences are MNHNY and SVGAGI (reference sequence). V was shortened by 4 bases and J by 1 base, with 13 bases between the two germline ends. The CDR3 sequence: CASSFPGTAQETQYF. CDR3 bases: TGTGCCAGCAGTTTTCCCGGGACTGCCCAAGAGACCCAGTACTTC.

The chain uses TRBV11-1 and TRBJ1-1; tentatively, D is TRBD1 (5 bases). The CDR3 covers 21 residues. V was trimmed by 6 bases and J by 0 bases, leaving 32 bases between them. The germline V gene has CDR1 SGHAT and CDR2 FQDESV (reference sequence). DNA of the CDR3: TGTGCCAGCAGATCGAGAGCAGGGCTAATGTCTTCCCCGAGGATGAACACTGAAGCTTTCTTT. This codes for CASRSRAGLMSSPRMNTEAFF.

The rearrangement uses TRBV2 and TRBJ2-3; D ambiguous. The CDR3 totals 12 residues. The germline V gene has CDR1 SNHLY and CDR2 FYNNEI. V was pared by 8 bases and J by 4 bases, with 10 bases between. CDR3 bases: TGTGCCAGCCAGATGGCCCCAGATACGCAGTATTTT. Amino acid sequence: CASQMAPDTQYF.